The 30 T cell receptor beta chains listed next were all sequenced from one sample in a study of T cell clonotyping in hematopoietic cell transplantation listed by TCRdb under 2021. Libraries were constructed by the immunoSEQ multiplex PCR assay. TCRdb holds this immuneACCESS table with in-frame rearrangements only. Some clones are missing; in checked studies, unresolved V genes explain under half, and the rest has no known cause. The table for this sample lists about 69,000 clones; about 96% of them were counted only once. In total, the top ten clones hold roughly 1.8% of the sample. The time point label on this specimen signifies: recipient sample about 28 days before transplant, after cytoreduction. The sample was peripheral blood mononuclear cells, taken before stem cell transplant. These receptors originate from a woman between 50 and 59 years old with acute myeloid leukemia. Some clones in this sample may be carry-over from other donors' samples.

This chain uses TRBV11-2 with TRBJ2-3; D is unresolved. Germline values: CDR1 SGHAT, CDR2 FQNNGV. The CDR3 totals 12 residues. V was pared by 6 bases and J by 8 bases, with 12 bases between. CDR3 residues: CASSQTSGTQYF. CDR3 sequence (DNA): TGTGCCAGCAGTCAGACTTCCGGTACGCAGTATTTT.

This clone was detected only once. The chain couples TRBV7-9 to TRBJ2-7; 8 bases are shared with TRBD1. After removal of 5 bases from V and 5 bases from J, the junction contained 8 bases not matched to a gene. This CDR3 comprises 14 residues. The germline gives CDR1 SEHNR, CDR2 FQNEAQ (reference sequence). CDR3 sequence: CASSTRTGNHEQYF. The CDR3 bases are TGTGCCAGCAGCACCCGGACAGGGAACCACGAGCAGTACTTC.

The chain has TRBV30 and TRBJ1-6; 8 bases fit TRBD1. The CDR3 contains 14 residues. The V gene's germline CDR1 is GTSNPN and CDR2 SVGIG (reference sequence). Trimming took 1 base from V and 9 from J; bases not matched to a gene: 5. The CDR3 loop is CAWSAGQVFSPLHF. The DNA of the CDR3 is TGTGCCTGGAGTGCGGGACAGGTCTTTTCACCCCTCCACTTT. The whole variable domain, remainder taken from reference TRBV30 and TRBJ1-6, is SQTIHQWPATLVQPVGSPLSLECTVEGTSNPNLYWYRQAAGRGLQLLFYSVGIGQISSEVPQNLSASRPQDRQFILSSKKLLLSDSGFYLCAWSAGQVFSPLHFGNGTRLTVT.

This chain uses TRBV5-1 with TRBJ1-1; D is uncertain. CDR1 is SGHRS, CDR2 YFSETQ, per germline. V gave up 6 bases and J gave up 0 bases, with 9 bases separating them. The length of the CDR3 is 13 residues. CDR3 amino acids: CASTWTVNTEAFF. CDR3 nucleotide sequence: TGCGCCAGCACCTGGACGGTGAACACTGAAGCTTTCTTT. Combining the CDR3 with reference TRBV5-1 and TRBJ1-1 gives the whole variable domain KAGVTQTPRYLIKTRGQQVTLSCSPISGHRSVSWYQQTPGQGLQFLFEYFSETQRNKGNFPGRFSGRQFSNSRSEMNVSTLELGDSALYLCASTWTVNTEAFFGQGTRLTVV.

This sequence joins TRBV7-2 and TRBJ2-7; tentative D call: TRBD2 (6 bases). Germline V gene lookup returns CDR1 SGHTA and CDR2 FQGNSA. The V gene lost 1 base and the J gene lost 1 base, with 14 bases spanning the gap. CDR3 size: 16 residues. In DNA, the CDR3 is TGTGCCAGCAGCTTAGATGCAGGTAGCGGATCCTACGAGCAGTACTTC. Residues: CASSLDAGSGSYEQYF.

This rearrangement joins TRBV13 to TRBJ1-2; possible D gene TRBD1, 5 bases. V dropped 1 base and J dropped 1 base, with 7 bases sitting between them. CDR1 PRHDT and CDR2 FYEKMQ come from the germline V gene (reference sequence). The CDR3 has 14 residues. Here the CDR3 reads CASSLVGLNYGYTF. The CDR3 DNA is TGTGCCAGCAGCTTAGTGGGGCTTAACTATGGCTACACCTTC.

V gene TRBV6-6 combines with J gene TRBJ2-3, with 10 bases matching TRBD1. Unmatched junction bases numbered 3, after V lost 2 bases and J lost 4 bases. Germline V gene data show CDR1 as MNHNY and CDR2 as SVGAGI (reference sequence). The CDR3 loop spans 15 amino acids. The CDR3 is CASSYDRGRADTQYF. The CDR3 coding sequence is TGTGCCAGCAGTTACGACAGGGGGCGCGCAGATACGCAGTATTTT.

This clone has a single count. The rearrangement joins TRBV28 to TRBJ1-2, with unresolved D. Germline CDR1 reads MDHEN; CDR2 reads SYDVKM. The germline V and J ends were trimmed by 3 bases and 7 bases, with 15 bases remaining between them. CDR3 length: 14 amino acids. CDR3 sequence reads: CASSFESIRGGYTF. For the CDR3, the DNA is TGTGCCAGCAGTTTCGAGTCAATTCGGGGTGGCTACACCTTC.

The chain is built from TRBV28 and TRBJ2-7; 13 bases agree with TRBD2. The CDR3 is 19 residues long. CDR1 is MDHEN, CDR2 SYDVKM, per germline. V dropped 0 bases and J dropped 5; count of bases not matched to a gene: 13. In DNA form, the CDR3 reads TGTGCCAGCAGTTTATGGGGTACTAGCGGGAGGGCCAAGGGCCACGAGCAGTACTTC. Protein sequence: CASSLWGTSGRAKGHEQYF.

This sequence joins TRBV5-1 and TRBJ2-2, with 7 bases aligning to TRBD1. Germline-derived CDR1 and CDR2 are SGHRS and YFSETQ. V dropped 3 bases and J dropped 2; count of bases not matched to a gene: 7. This CDR3 is 16 amino acids long. DNA for the CDR3: TGCGCCAGCAGCTCTTCCGGGACAGCCAACACCGGGGAGCTGTTTTTT. It codes for CASSSSGTANTGELFF. The whole variable domain, filled in from reference TRBV5-1 and TRBJ2-2, reads KAGVTQTPRYLIKTRGQQVTLSCSPISGHRSVSWYQQTPGQGLQFLFEYFSETQRNKGNFPGRFSGRQFSNSRSEMNVSTLELGDSALYLCASSSSGTANTGELFFGEGSRLTVL.

This clone was seen a single time. The chain carries TRBV11-3 and TRBJ1-1; D remains ambiguous. There are 14 residues in the CDR3. V lost 1 base to trimming and J lost 0 bases, with 6 bases between them. Germline V gene data show CDR1 as SGHNT and CDR2 as YENEEA. The CDR3 DNA is TGTGCCAGCAGCTTAGGTTCGGTGAACACTGAAGCTTTCTTT. Its protein product is CASSLGSVNTEAFF.

V usage is TRBV7-6 and J usage is TRBJ2-7, with TRBD1 as a possible D gene (6 bases). V lost 1 base and J lost 6, with 13 bases in between. This CDR3 is 14 amino acids long. CDR1 and CDR2 from the germline V gene are SGHVS and FNYEAQ. CDR3 sequence reads: CASSLDRDLFEQYF. The CDR3 nucleotides are TGTGCCAGCAGCTTAGACAGGGATCTGTTCGAGCAGTACTTC.

The genes are TRBV4-2 and TRBJ2-7, with TRBD2 identical over 12 bases. The CDR3 totals 15 residues. The V gene's germline CDR1 is LGHNA and CDR2 YNFKEQ. Trimming took 3 bases from V and 7 from J; bases not matched to a gene: 7. In DNA form, the CDR3 reads TGTGCCAGCAGCCACGCACTAGCGGGGGGCCTGGAGCAGTACTTC. Translated: CASSHALAGGLEQYF.

The chain carries TRBV19 and TRBJ1-2; TRBD1 might be the D (5 bases). Germline assignment: CDR1 LNHDA and CDR2 SQIVND (reference sequence). Trimming pared 7 bases from V and 4 bases from J, leaving 16 bases between. The CDR3 contains 14 residues. CDR3 in DNA: TGTGCCAGTAAGAAGGCAGGGAATTTCTATGGCTACACCTTC. Amino acids: CASKKAGNFYGYTF.

This chain connects TRBV7-8 to TRBJ1-1; D is possibly TRBD1 (5 bases). This CDR3 spans 14 amino acids. Germline V lookup: CDR1 SGHVS, CDR2 FQNEAQ. V was clipped by 0 bases and J by 5 bases, with 10 bases between them. CDR3 residues: CASSLAAGSTEAFF. The DNA of the CDR3 is TGTGCCAGCAGCTTAGCGGCAGGGAGTACTGAAGCTTTCTTT.

CDR3 sequence reads: CASTLTGEMAAFF. In nucleotides, the CDR3 is TGTGCCAGCACCCTCACCGGGGAGATGGCAGCTTTCTTT. The chain recombines TRBV6-1 with TRBJ1-1; D unclear. This CDR3 has 13 residues. V was trimmed by 7 bases and J by 10 bases, leaving 19 bases between them. The germline V gene has CDR1 MNHNS and CDR2 SASEGT.

This chain uses TRBV19 with TRBJ1-3; D gene unclear. This CDR3 has 15 amino acids. Germline lookup yields CDR1 LNHDA and CDR2 SQIVND (reference sequence). V was shortened by 3 bases and J by 0 bases, with 9 bases between the two germline ends. The CDR3 spells CASSIAPNSGNTIYF. CDR3 DNA sequence: TGTGCCAGTAGTATCGCCCCTAACTCTGGAAACACCATATATTTT. Looking up the rest from reference TRBV19 and TRBJ1-3 gives the full variable domain: DGGITQSPKYLFRKEGQNVTLSCEQNLNHDAMYWYRQDPGQGLRLIYYSQIVNDFQKGDIAEGYSVSREKKESFPLTVTSAQKNPTAFYLCASSIAPNSGNTIYFGEGSWLTVV.

V is TRBV7-2 and J is TRBJ2-3; possibly TRBD1 for D (6 bases). V was shortened by 1 base and J by 4 bases, with 9 bases between the two germline ends. Per the germline V gene, CDR1 is SGHTA and CDR2 is FQGNSA. The CDR3 contains 14 residues. The CDR3 region has the DNA TGTGCCAGCAGCTTAGACAGGGCGGCAGATACGCAGTATTTT. Amino acids: CASSLDRAADTQYF.

The chain employs TRBV30 and TRBJ1-6, with a tentative D call TRBD1 (6 bases). With 3 bases removed from V and 10 bases from J, the gap between germline ends came to 19 bases. The CDR3 is made up of 15 amino acids. The V gene's germline CDR1 is GTSNPN and CDR2 SVGIG (reference sequence). CDR3 sequence: CAWRGEGRDNSPLHF. CDR3 DNA sequence: TGTGCCTGGAGGGGGGAGGGCCGGGACAACTCACCCCTCCACTTT.

This clone is a singleton in its sample. The chain combines TRBV30 with TRBJ1-5; D is possibly TRBD1 (5 bases). V shed 1 base and J shed 4 bases, with 14 bases lying between them. The CDR3 contains 15 residues. Looked up from germline, CDR1 is GTSNPN and CDR2 is SVGIG (reference sequence). The CDR3 sequence: CAWSAGGALNQPQHF. CDR3 DNA sequence: TGTGCCTGGAGTGCAGGCGGGGCTCTAAATCAGCCCCAGCATTTT.

The chain links TRBV7-2 to TRBJ1-1; D might be TRBD1 (6 bases). Trimming left V 5 bases short and J 5 bases short, with 15 bases between. The CDR3 is 14 amino acids. Germline loops: CDR1 SGHTA, CDR2 FQGNSA. CDR3 sequence (DNA): TGTGCCAGCAGCACTACAGGGACGGGAACTGAAGCTTTCTTT. It is translated as CASSTTGTGTEAFF. The full variable domain, in which reference TRBV7-2 and TRBJ1-1 provide the parts outside the CDR3, is GAGVSQSPSNKVTEKGKDVELRCDPISGHTALYWYRQSLGQGLEFLIYFQGNSAPDKSGLPSDRFSAERTGGSVSTLTIQRTQQEDSAVYLCASSTTGTGTEAFFGQGTRLTVV.

V usage is TRBV13 and J usage is TRBJ1-1; 7 bases agree with TRBD1. Germline V gene data show CDR1 as PRHDT and CDR2 as FYEKMQ (reference sequence). The CDR3 contains 13 residues. J was trimmed by 5 bases and V by 5 bases; bases with no gene match: 5. CDR3 region: CASSVQGRTEAFF. For the CDR3, the DNA is TGTGCCAGCAGCGTACAGGGGCGGACTGAAGCTTTCTTT.

The chain links TRBV28 to TRBJ1-2, with no clear D. The CDR3 covers 14 residues. The germline V gene has CDR1 MDHEN and CDR2 SYDVKM. The germline V and J ends were trimmed by 4 bases and 6 bases, with 15 bases remaining between them. CDR3 sequence reads: CASSSPGRIDGYTF. CDR3 nucleotide sequence: TGTGCCAGCAGTTCCCCGGGTCGGATAGATGGCTACACCTTC.

The chain recombines TRBV11-1 with TRBJ1-1, with TRBD1 as a possible D gene (5 bases). Germline CDR1 and CDR2: SGHAT and FQDESV (reference sequence). V was cut by 2 bases and J by 6 bases, with 22 bases left in between. The CDR3 spans 17 residues. The CDR3 spells CASSLTDTDWGNAEAFF. The CDR3 DNA reads as TGTGCCAGCAGCTTAACGGACACGGATTGGGGTAACGCTGAAGCTTTCTTT.

The V call is TRBV7-3, the J call TRBJ2-7; D gene ambiguous. The V gene lost 3 bases and the J gene lost 3 bases, with 9 bases spanning the gap. Germline values: CDR1 SGHTA, CDR2 FQGTGA. CDR3 length equals 13 residues. CDR3 in amino acids: CASSFFAGYEQYF. Here the CDR3 DNA reads TGTGCCAGCAGCTTTTTCGCCGGCTACGAGCAGTACTTC.

This clone came up once. The rearrangement links TRBV20-1 to TRBJ1-1, with unresolved D. The CDR3 covers 11 residues. Trimming pared 3 bases from V and 5 bases from J, leaving 7 bases between. CDR1 and CDR2 (germline): DFQATT, SNEGSKA (reference sequence). DNA for the CDR3: TGCAGTGCTAGCAGCTGGACTGAAGCTTTCTTT. This gives the protein CSASSWTEAFF.

The gene calls are TRBV1 and TRBJ1-2. TRBV1 is annotated as a pseudogene. The CDR3 runs 12 residues. The CDR3 DNA sequence: TGCACCAGCAGCCAGATTACCTATGGCTACACCTTC. Translation: CTSSQITYGYTF.

The chain is built from TRBV4-1 and TRBJ2-1, with D unresolved. The germline CDR1 and CDR2 sequences are MGHRA and YSYEKL. The V and J ends lost 3 bases and 10 bases respectively, with 7 bases between them. This CDR3 spans 11 amino acids. The CDR3, as DNA: TGCGCCAGCAGCCAGGCCCGCGAGCAGTTCTTC. Its protein is CASSQAREQFF.

The chain employs TRBV30 and TRBJ2-7, with 7 bases that match TRBD1. This CDR3 has 12 residues. The trim removed 5 bases at V and 6 bases at J, leaving 7 bases unmatched. Germline loops: CDR1 GTSNPN, CDR2 SVGIG (reference sequence). The CDR3 region is CAWDRVKGEQYF. CDR3 sequence (DNA): TGTGCCTGGGACAGGGTAAAGGGCGAGCAGTACTTC. Full variable domain (rest looked up from reference TRBV30 and TRBJ2-7): SQTIHQWPATLVQPVGSPLSLECTVEGTSNPNLYWYRQAAGRGLQLLFYSVGIGQISSEVPQNLSASRPQDRQFILSSKKLLLSDSGFYLCAWDRVKGEQYFGPGTRLTVT.

This clone was seen only once. J is TRBJ2-7 and V is TRBV5-1, with D perhaps TRBD2 (6 bases). The CDR3 runs to 16 residues. V shed 5 bases and J shed 0 bases, with 18 bases lying between them. Germline assignment: CDR1 SGHRS and CDR2 YFSETQ. The CDR3: CASREQAGSSSYEQYF. The DNA for the CDR3 is TGCGCCAGCAGGGAGCAAGCGGGCAGTAGCTCCTACGAGCAGTACTTC.